This TCR beta chain is drawn from a study of shared clonotypes between healthy human individuals. Assay: immunoSEQ multiplex PCR; the TCRdb copy retains only in-frame clones and omits some. The data contain about 2.1 million clones, roughly 91% of them singletons. Only CD45RO-negative cells positively selected for CCR7 counted as naive CD8 cells, so terminally differentiated effector memory CD45RA+ cells were excluded. Germline V gene data show CDR1 as SGHVS and CDR2 as FQNEAQ. The CDR3 extends over 13 amino acids. Trimming removed 3 bases at V and 10 bases at J, with 15 bases between. The rearrangement uses TRBV7-8 and TRBJ1-1; a weak D match, TRBD1 (6 bases). The clonotype was recovered from a man between 18 and 29 years old in good health. Some clones in this sample may be carry-over from other donors' samples. The sample taken for sequencing was naive CD8+ T cells from PBMCs. The CDR3 loop is CASSLVKGEGAFF. In DNA, the CDR3 is TGTGCCAGCAGCTTGGTCAAGGGGGAGGGAGCTTTCTTT.